These 8 T cell receptor beta chains came from one sample sequenced in a study of CD8 T cells in Susac syndrome. Random hexamers served to reverse transcribe roughly 0.45 to 1 ug RNA. TCRdb processed the immunoSEQ multiplex PCR reads anew with MiXCR; each CDR3 protein has one entry. The data hold about 100,000 distinct CDR3 sequences, with approximately 95% observed a single time. Sequenced sample: CD8+ T cells from PBMCs. The receptors here all came from a human donor with Susac syndrome.

This clonotype was detected only once. The rearrangement uses TRBV28 and TRBJ1-5; perhaps TRBD1 as D (5 bases). Germline V CDR1 and CDR2: MDHEN, SYDVKM. This CDR3 comprises 15 residues. The germline V and J ends were trimmed by 7 bases and 1 base, with 14 bases remaining between them. The CDR3 DNA is TGTGCCAGCACCCCCGGGGGGATAAGCAATCAGCCCCAGCATTTT. Translating gives CASTPGGISNQPQHF.

The rearrangement uses TRBV5-1 and TRBJ2-7; D remains unclear. The CDR3 loop spans 13 amino acids. In germline, CDR1 is SGHRS, CDR2 YFSETQ. V was cut by 0 bases and J by 0 bases, with 4 bases left in between. The chain's CDR3 is CASSLDPSYEQYF. CDR3 bases: TGCGCCAGCAGCTTGGACCCCTCCTACGAGCAGTACTTC.

V and J are TRBV3-1 and TRBJ1-1; TRBD1 might be the D (6 bases). The CDR3 runs to 14 residues. Per the germline V gene, CDR1 is LGHDT and CDR2 is YNNKEL (reference sequence). With 1 base removed from V and 11 bases from J, the gap between germline ends came to 17 bases. This chain's CDR3 is CASSQGTVSNAAFF. The DNA for the CDR3 is TGTGCCAGCAGCCAAGGGACAGTCTCAAATGCGGCTTTCTTT.

The chain carries TRBV29-1 and TRBJ2-2, with D unclear. The CDR3 length is 13 residues. Germline CDR1 and CDR2: SQVTM and ANQGSEA. V was clipped by 7 bases and J by 4 bases, with 13 bases between them. CDR3: CSAWSQGTGELFF. The CDR3 DNA reads as TGCAGCGCTTGGTCCCAAGGCACCGGGGAGCTGTTTTTT.

This chain links TRBV5-1 with TRBJ2-5; possible D gene TRBD1, 5 bases. CDR1 and CDR2 from the germline V gene are SGHRS and YFSETQ. This CDR3 is built from 13 residues. With 4 bases removed from V and 5 bases from J, the gap between germline ends came to 12 bases. CDR3 in amino acids: CASSRLGRETQYF. In nucleotides, the CDR3 is TGCGCCAGCAGCCGTCTGGGGCGGGAGACCCAGTACTTC.

The chain uses TRBV21-1 and TRBJ2-7; the DNA was not compared with TRBD1, the D call given in the table. TRBV21-1 counts as a pseudogene. This CDR3 has 15 amino acids. This chain's CDR3 is CASSKGGTERYEQYF. CDR3 nucleotides: TGTGCCAGCAGCAAAGGGGGGACGGAGAGGTACGAGCAGTACTTC.

The chain carries TRBV7-2 and TRBJ1-6; no clear D gene. Germline-derived CDR1 and CDR2 are SGHTA and FQGNSA. The CDR3 loop spans 12 amino acids. Trimming removed 5 bases from V and 7 bases from J, with 6 bases in between. This CDR3 is CASSRINSPLHF. In DNA form, the CDR3 reads TGTGCCAGCAGCCGAATAAATTCACCCCTCCACTTT.

V and J are TRBV18 and TRBJ2-5, with 9 bases that match TRBD2. Germline trimming cut 1 base from V and 3 bases from J; bases unmatched to any gene: 3. Germline lookup yields CDR1 KGHSH and CDR2 LQKENI. CDR3 length: 15 residues. The CDR3 here is CASSPHSGGEETQYF. CDR3 nucleotides: TGTGCCAGCTCACCACATAGCGGGGGAGAAGAGACCCAGTACTTC.